One TCR beta chain is described in this entry. These data belong to a study of control samples from healthy donors and cancer patients. Repertoires were generated with immunoSEQ multiplex PCR, while TCRdb's copy carries only in-frame clones and drops some. The table shows about 28,000 clones, with around nine tenths occurring only once. This TCR was recovered from a middle-aged woman with lung cancer. Sequenced: PBMCs.

The CDR3 nucleotides are TGTGCCAGCAGCCAAGCGTTCCCCTTGACTGAGAAGACCCAGTACTTC. Its translation is CASSQAFPLTEKTQYF. V usage is TRBV4-2 and J usage is TRBJ2-5; the D is unclear. CDR1 is LGHNA and CDR2 is YNFKEQ in the germline V gene. The germline V and J ends were trimmed by 1 base and 6 bases, with 18 bases remaining between them. This CDR3 is built from 16 residues.